These 22 T cell receptor beta chains were all obtained from the same sample, sequenced in a study of cytomegalovirus exposure and HLA in healthy donors. 60 Vbeta and 13 Jbeta primers were used in PCR. Data came from immunoSEQ multiplex PCR; TCRdb stores just in-frame clones and leaves some out. The sample lists 150,000 to 200,000 clones, about 85% seen once, with 3.8% in the top ten. Sequenced input: PBMCs. The receptor source for this set is a man between 50 and 59 years old in good health and CMV-seronegative.

V usage is TRBV19 and J usage is TRBJ2-7, with D unclear. The CDR3 contains 13 residues. CDR1 is LNHDA, CDR2 SQIVND, per germline (reference sequence). With 3 bases removed from V and 5 bases from J, the gap between germline ends came to 11 bases. The chain's CDR3 is CASSMTPGHEQYF. CDR3 DNA: TGTGCCAGTAGTATGACACCAGGCCACGAGCAGTACTTC.

This chain connects TRBV9 to TRBJ1-6; possibly TRBD1 for D (6 bases). Deletions cut 4 bases from V and 10 bases from J, with 12 bases between. The CDR3 is made up of 13 amino acids. Germline lookup yields CDR1 SGDLS and CDR2 YYNGEE. The CDR3, as DNA: TGTGCCAGCAGCTCGACAGGAGACTCACCCCTCCACTTT. Translating it yields CASSSTGDSPLHF.

The rearrangement uses TRBV7-2 and TRBJ2-6, with a tentative D call TRBD1 (5 bases). V lost 5 bases and J 0 bases, leaving 11 bases between the germline ends. CDR3 length equals 16 residues. Germline V gene lookup returns CDR1 SGHTA and CDR2 FQGNSA. The CDR3 sequence is CASSVDTYSGANVLTF. The CDR3, as DNA: TGTGCCAGCAGCGTGGACACCTACTCTGGGGCCAACGTCCTGACTTTC.

The chain has TRBV5-1 and TRBJ1-2, with D tentatively TRBD1 (6 bases). CDR3 length: 14 amino acids. Deletions cut 2 bases from V and 6 bases from J, with 14 bases between. In germline, CDR1 is SGHRS, CDR2 YFSETQ. Here the CDR3 DNA reads TGCGCCAGCAGCTTTACAGTGGGGGCCGATGGCTACACCTTC. Protein product: CASSFTVGADGYTF.

This chain links TRBV5-6 with TRBJ2-1; TRBD2 aligns across 7 bases. Losses at the gene ends were 7 bases for V and 4 bases for J; bases not matched to a gene: 8. In germline, CDR1 is SGHDT, CDR2 YYEEEE. CDR3 length equals 14 residues. The CDR3 sequence: CASGGVGPYNEQFF. Here the CDR3 DNA reads TGTGCCAGCGGGGGGGTGGGCCCTTACAATGAGCAGTTCTTC.

The V gene is TRBV18, the J gene TRBJ2-1; TRBD1 is a possible D gene (5 bases). Germline V gives CDR1 KGHSH, CDR2 LQKENI. The CDR3 covers 16 residues. V dropped 0 bases and J dropped 7 bases, with 16 bases sitting between them. This CDR3 is CASSPPQGNLLNEQFF. In DNA, the CDR3 is TGTGCCAGCTCACCACCCCAGGGCAATTTATTGAATGAGCAGTTCTTC.

In this sample, this clone turned up a few times. The chain combines TRBV7-2 with TRBJ1-1; D remains ambiguous. The CDR3 runs 16 residues. The V gene's germline CDR1 is SGHTA and CDR2 FQGNSA. V was pared by 4 bases and J by 0 bases, with 15 bases between. The CDR3 DNA sequence: TGTGCCAGCAGCTCGTATCCCCGGGGTATGAACACTGAAGCTTTCTTT. As protein: CASSSYPRGMNTEAFF.

V usage is TRBV11-2 and J usage is TRBJ1-4; 10 nucleotides agree with TRBD1. V gave up 5 bases and J gave up 8 bases; unmatched junction bases: 8. Germline CDR1 and CDR2: SGHAT and FQNNGV. The CDR3 extends over 15 amino acids. The CDR3 loop is CASSPRQGAGEKLFF. The CDR3 DNA reads TGTGCCAGCAGCCCCCGACAGGGGGCGGGAGAAAAACTGTTTTTT.

The J gene is TRBJ2-6, the V gene TRBV7-2; 10 bases match TRBD1. The CDR3 runs 18 residues. V lost 3 bases to trimming and J lost 2 bases; unmatched junction nucleotides: 7. The germline V gene encodes CDR1 SGHTA and CDR2 FQGNSA. This chain's CDR3 is CASSLGGTGVTGANVLTF. The CDR3 DNA is TGTGCCAGCAGCTTGGGCGGGACAGGGGTTACTGGGGCCAACGTCCTGACTTTC.

With regard to this clone: The junction differs from germline at one of its ends, possibly a read error. The genes are TRBV7-9 and TRBJ1-6; D is uncertain. The CDR3 totals 11 residues. Germline assignment: CDR1 SEHNR and CDR2 FQNEAQ (reference sequence). CDR3 protein: CSSSFDSPLHF. Here the CDR3 DNA reads TGTTCCAGCAGCTTCGATTCACCCCTCCACTTT.

This chain links TRBV4-1 with TRBJ1-3; D call uncertain. The CDR3 is 15 amino acids. The V gene lost 6 bases and the J gene lost 2 bases, with 14 bases spanning the gap. From germline, CDR1 is MGHRA and CDR2 YSYEKL. CDR3: CASSPDRSPGNTIYF. The CDR3 nucleotides read TGCGCCAGCAGTCCCGACCGGAGCCCTGGAAACACCATATATTTT.

This sequence joins TRBV6-5 and TRBJ1-2; D is undetermined. Germline CDR1 MNHEY, CDR2 SVGAGI. Deletions cut 1 base from V and 8 bases from J, with 11 bases between. This CDR3 region has 13 residues. The CDR3 region has the DNA TGTGCCAGCAGTTACTTGCGCGTGGGCGGCTACACCTTC. Its translation is CASSYLRVGGYTF.

The J gene is TRBJ2-7, the V gene TRBV28; D remains ambiguous. The CDR3 totals 8 residues. Germline lookup yields CDR1 MDHEN and CDR2 SYDVKM. The germline V and J ends were trimmed by 8 bases and 9 bases, with 5 bases remaining between them. The CDR3 protein is CASGGQYF. CDR3 in DNA: TGTGCCAGCGGCGGGCAGTACTTC.

This rearrangement joins TRBV7-2 to TRBJ2-5; no firm D call. Germline CDR1 reads SGHTA; CDR2 reads FQGNSA. The V gene lost 3 bases and the J gene lost 3 bases, with 14 bases spanning the gap. This CDR3 has 15 amino acids. The chain's CDR3 is CASSFSGNSKETQYF. CDR3 DNA sequence: TGTGCCAGCAGCTTCTCAGGAAACTCAAAAGAGACCCAGTACTTC. Together with reference TRBV7-2 and TRBJ2-5, the CDR3 gives the full variable domain: GAGVSQSPSNKVTEKGKDVELRCDPISGHTALYWYRQSLGQGLEFLIYFQGNSAPDKSGLPSDRFSAERTGGSVSTLTIQRTQQEDSAVYLCASSFSGNSKETQYFGPGTRLLVL.

This clone was counted between two and nine times. The chain combines TRBV2 with TRBJ1-4; 8 bases line up with TRBD1. CDR3 size: 14 residues. Germline-derived CDR1 and CDR2 are SNHLY and FYNNEI. V lost 6 bases to trimming and J lost 7 bases; unmatched junction nucleotides: 7. The CDR3 DNA sequence: TGTGCCAGCAGGTCCGGGACAGGAGGTGAAAAACTGTTTTTT. This gives the protein CASRSGTGGEKLFF.

This clone came up a few times. This chain joins TRBV2 and TRBJ2-3; 9 nucleotides align to TRBD2. The CDR3 has 15 amino acids. V trimming: 1 base; J trimming: 6 bases; junction bases outside the gene matches: 5. Germline V lookup: CDR1 SNHLY, CDR2 FYNNEI. CDR3 DNA: TGTGCCAGCAGTGAAGTAGCGGGGGCCGGTGATACGCAGTATTTT. Translated: CASSEVAGAGDTQYF.

The DNA for the CDR3 is TGTGCCAGTAGTATGTCTAGCGGGGGGTCAGATACGCAGTATTTT. Its protein product is CASSMSSGGSDTQYF. The chain recombines TRBV19 with TRBJ2-3; 11 bases are a match to TRBD2. The CDR3 has 15 amino acids. Germline loops: CDR1 LNHDA, CDR2 SQIVND (reference sequence). V shed 3 bases, J shed 4 bases, and the junction held 3 bases outside the gene matches.

In nucleotides, the CDR3 is TGTGCCAGCAGCCTCGAACTAGCGGGGTGGTACGAGCAGTACTTC. It codes for CASSLELAGWYEQYF. The chain is built from TRBV7-9 and TRBJ2-7; 10 bases are a match to TRBD2. The ends lost 5 bases at V and 4 bases at J; junction bases unmatched: 8. Germline CDR1 is SEHNR and CDR2 is FQNEAQ (reference sequence). The CDR3 loop spans 15 amino acids.

The chain recombines TRBV10-3 with TRBJ2-3, with D possibly matching TRBD2 (7 bases). The germline CDR1 and CDR2 sequences are ENHRY and SYGVKD. Trimming took off 4 bases at V and 4 bases at J, with 18 bases between the two ends. The CDR3 contains 16 residues. The CDR3: CAISGRLGGDPDTQYF. The CDR3 DNA reads as TGTGCCATCAGTGGACGGTTAGGGGGGGACCCAGATACGCAGTATTTT.

The chain carries TRBV9 and TRBJ2-5; 8 nucleotides align to TRBD2. The J call could be wrong; TRBJ2-7 is a better fit for the DNA end. CDR3 length equals 15 residues. Germline lookup yields CDR1 SGDLS and CDR2 YYNGEE. CDR3 coding DNA: TGTGCCAGCACCCCAGGTGCGGGGGGTTCCTACGAGCAGTACTTC. Protein product: CASTPGAGGSYEQYF.

The V and J genes are TRBV30 and TRBJ1-2; D gene ambiguous. In germline, CDR1 is GTSNPN, CDR2 SVGIG (reference sequence). The germline V and J ends were trimmed by 2 bases and 7 bases, with 11 bases remaining between them. This CDR3 has 12 residues. The CDR3 coding sequence is TGTGCCTGGAGTCCTGACACGGCTGGCTACACCTTC. It encodes CAWSPDTAGYTF.

Only a few counts were recorded for this clone. V and J are TRBV2 and TRBJ2-3, with a tentative D call TRBD1 (6 bases). The CDR3 runs 10 residues. The ends were cut back, 6 bases at V and 14 bases at J, with 12 bases in the middle. Germline V gives CDR1 SNHLY, CDR2 FYNNEI. The CDR3 reads CASRAGVLYF. The CDR3 DNA is TGTGCCAGCAGGGCAGGGGTTCTGTATTTT.